The clone carrying this T cell receptor beta chain was counted a few times. Its target is not known. Every single donor gave one heparinised blood draw, and these averaged roughly 100 mL. A CD45RO/CCR7/CD25/CD127/CD95/CD27 panel sorted naive, central memory, regulatory and stem cell-like memory CD4+ cells. The data stem from a study of beta chain features in type 1 diabetes. Study conclusions and caveats: Within patients, naive, central memory and Treg TCRB repertoires seemed more similar than within healthy donors. Here, the possible influence of HLA type (on TCRB rearrangement) remained unresolved.

What was sequenced were expressed TCRB transcripts, since all of the isolated RNA had been reverse transcribed. The method was immunoSEQ multiplex PCR; TCRdb's version includes in-frame clones alone and lacks a portion of them. The table shows some 160,000 clones, with roughly 9.1% occurring only once. CDR3 length equals 13 residues. Trimming cost V 4 bases and J 5 bases; bases outside gene matches: 4. The germline gives CDR1 SGHRS, CDR2 YFSETQ. Sequenced sample: central memory CD4+ T cells from blood. This chain links TRBV5-1 with TRBJ2-7; TRBD1 aligns across 9 bases. The clonotype comes from a woman younger than 35 in good health. The CDR3 DNA follows: TGCGCCAGCAGCATGGACAGGGGAAACGAGCAGTACTTC. Translation gives CASSMDRGNEQYF.